Listed here are 14 T cell receptor beta chains from one sample, sequenced in a study of T-cell memory formation after mild COVID-19. One entry per CDR3 protein, called by TCRdb with MiXCR from the 5' RACE reads. Of 350,000 to 450,000 distinct CDR3 sequences listed, roughly 26% are singletons. The sequenced material came from PBMCs or a T cell subset sorted from them (not recorded which). These receptors originate from an adult woman who had mild COVID-19 (a few samples of this study predate the infection). Cell type and time point are not known.

The chain employs TRBV9 and TRBJ2-3, with D unresolved. Germline-derived CDR1 and CDR2 are SGDLS and YYNGEE. This CDR3 spans 14 amino acids. Trimming left V 2 bases short and J 6 bases short, with 13 bases between. CDR3 DNA sequence: TGTGCCAGCAGCGTCGCGGTTTCGCGGGATACGCAGTATTTT. As protein: CASSVAVSRDTQYF.

V and J are TRBV11-2 and TRBJ1-1; D possibly corresponds to TRBD1 (5 bases). Trimming took 1 base from V and 3 from J, leaving 21 bases between them. This CDR3 has 18 residues. Germline V lookup: CDR1 SGHAT, CDR2 FQNNGV. The CDR3 coding sequence is TGTGCCAGCAGCTTAGCGGGCGCAGGGCGGAATTTGGACACTGAAGCTTTCTTT. Its translation: CASSLAGAGRNLDTEAFF. Together with reference TRBV11-2 and TRBJ1-1, the CDR3 gives the full variable domain: EAGVAQSPRYKIIEKRQSVAFWCNPISGHATLYWYQQILGQGPKLLIQFQNNGVVDDSQLPKDRFSAERLKGVDSTLKIQPAKLEDSAVYLCASSLAGAGRNLDTEAFFGQGTRLTVV.

The rearrangement links TRBV19 to TRBJ1-5; TRBD1 aligns across 9 bases. V gave up 6 bases and J gave up 4 bases; unmatched junction bases: 7. Germline CDR1 and CDR2: LNHDA and SQIVND (reference sequence). The CDR3 is made up of 15 amino acids. The CDR3 nucleotides read TGTGCCAGTAGACAAGGGACAGGGTTAAATCAGCCCCAGCATTTT. Amino acids: CASRQGTGLNQPQHF.

The rearrangement joins TRBV19 to TRBJ1-4; 7 nucleotides match TRBD1. Germline loops: CDR1 LNHDA, CDR2 SQIVND (reference sequence). V lost 6 bases, J lost 3 bases, and 4 bases stayed unmatched. The CDR3 has 14 amino acids. As DNA, the CDR3 is TGTGCCAGTAGACCACAGGGGTCTAATGAAAAACTGTTTTTT. It yields the protein CASRPQGSNEKLFF.

The CDR3 is CASTPGSSNQPQHF. The CDR3 coding sequence is TGTGCCAGCACCCCAGGCAGTTCCAATCAGCCCCAGCATTTT. The chain employs TRBV12-3 or TRBV12-4 and TRBJ1-5; the D is unclear. The CDR3 totals 14 residues. V lost 7 bases and J lost 3, with 13 bases in between.

Here the CDR3 reads CASSLGTSGIYEQYF. CDR3 DNA: TGCGCCAGCAGCTTGGGGACTAGCGGGATTTACGAGCAGTACTTC. The genes are TRBV5-1 and TRBJ2-7, with 12 bases identical to TRBD2. CDR3 size: 15 residues. Germline CDR1 and CDR2: SGHRS and YFSETQ. The junction had 2 bases not matched to a gene; V was cut back by 0 bases and J by 4 bases.

This sequence joins TRBV6-2 or TRBV6-3 and TRBJ2-1, with 8 bases that match TRBD1. CDR1 is MNHEY and CDR2 is SVGEGT in the germline V gene. The CDR3 is 13 amino acids. V lost 7 bases and J lost 9; bases outside the gene matches: 8. The CDR3 region has the DNA TGTGCCAGCAAAATGACAGGGGTCGGTGAGCAGTTCTTC. Amino acid sequence: CASKMTGVGEQFF.

The chain employs TRBV7-9 and TRBJ2-1, with 13 bases that match TRBD2. This CDR3 is 16 amino acids long. Losses at the gene ends were 5 bases for V and 3 bases for J; bases not matched to a gene: 4. Germline CDR1 is SEHNR and CDR2 is FQNEAQ (reference sequence). CDR3 sequence (DNA): TGTGCCAGCAGCATTGGACTAGCGGGGGACTACAATGAGCAGTTCTTC. It encodes CASSIGLAGDYNEQFF.

The V gene is TRBV7-2, the J gene TRBJ2-5; D may be TRBD2 (5 bases). Deletions cut 5 bases from V and 4 bases from J, with 11 bases between. This CDR3 contains 13 residues. In germline, CDR1 is SGHTA, CDR2 FQGNSA. The CDR3 reads CASSKGSRETQYF. DNA of the CDR3: TGTGCCAGCAGCAAAGGGAGTCGAGAGACCCAGTACTTC.

The V and J genes are TRBV4-3 and TRBJ2-1, with 7 positions matching TRBD2. V dropped 1 base and J dropped 7; count of bases not matched to a gene: 7. Germline assignment: CDR1 LGHNA and CDR2 YSLEER. The CDR3 has 15 residues. The CDR3 spells CASSQGPSGTNEQFF. The CDR3, as DNA: TGCGCCAGCAGCCAAGGGCCTAGCGGAACGAATGAGCAGTTCTTC.

The rearrangement links TRBV12-3 or TRBV12-4 to TRBJ1-1; D not certain. The CDR3 spans 13 residues. Trimming took off 6 bases at V and 1 base at J, with 9 bases between the two ends. CDR3 DNA: TGTGCCAGCAGCAAGGCAGAGAACACTGAAGCTTTCTTT. Its translation: CASSKAENTEAFF.

J is TRBJ1-5 and V is TRBV2, with TRBD1 as a possible D gene (5 bases). CDR1 and CDR2 from the germline V gene are SNHLY and FYNNEI. This CDR3 is built from 15 residues. Deletions cut 6 bases from V and 6 bases from J, with 18 bases between. The CDR3 DNA sequence: TGTGCCAGCAGAGGAGAGACCCTTAGGGGTCAGCCCCAGCATTTT. Translated, it gives CASRGETLRGQPQHF.

The rearrangement links TRBV5-5 to TRBJ2-5; 10 bases fit TRBD2. J gave up 1 base and V 4 bases, and 4 bases lay outside the gene matches. In germline, CDR1 is SGHKS, CDR2 YYEKEE (reference sequence). The CDR3 runs 15 residues. The CDR3 DNA sequence: TGTGCCAGCAGCCCCCTAGCGGGGGCCCAAGAGACCCAGTACTTC. As protein: CASSPLAGAQETQYF.

The V call is TRBV12-5, the J call TRBJ2-5; the D gene is possibly TRBD2 (5 bases). Germline assignment: CDR1 LGHNT and CDR2 FRNRAP. With 3 bases removed from V and 5 bases from J, the gap between germline ends came to 16 bases. The CDR3 length is 15 residues. This CDR3 is CASGLWVEGSETQYF. The CDR3 DNA follows: TGTGCTAGTGGTTTATGGGTCGAGGGTTCGGAGACCCAGTACTTC.